Included here is one T cell receptor beta chain sequence, with context. Its specificity is unknown. PCR primers comprised 60 Vbeta and 13 Jbeta primers. Some clones are missing from TCRdb's copy, which holds only in-frame ones; the method was immunoSEQ multiplex PCR. The repertoire holds 140,000 to 150,000 clones, with approximately 81% as singletons. These donors counted as nominally healthy when sampled, but unrecorded immune exposures were likely. V shed 10 bases and J 7 bases; nucleotides not matched to a gene: 10. Germline CDR1 ENHRY, CDR2 SYGVKD. CDR3 length equals 13 residues. This sample is part of a study of cytomegalovirus exposure and HLA in healthy donors. Study-wide results and limits: Association of a missense DCLRE1C variant with TCR beta V- and J-gene trimming was reported in a later analysis.

Sample: PBMCs. The chain employs TRBV10-3 and TRBJ2-1; 7 bases map to TRBD2. The clonotype originates from a boy aged 2 to 10 in good health and CMV-seronegative. The CDR3 coding sequence is TGTGCCACCAAGCGGGGAGTGGATAATGAGCAGTTCTTC. It is translated as CATKRGVDNEQFF.